These 22 T cell receptor beta chains share one sample of origin, sequenced in a study of blood T cell repertoires in COVID-19. Measured with immunoSEQ multiplex PCR; TCRdb has only the in-frame clones, and not every one. The table has about 380,000 clones, 89% seen once. Sequenced sample: peripheral blood. These receptors were obtained from a man between 35 and 55 years old with acute or convalescent COVID-19.

The chain couples TRBV4-3 to TRBJ1-4, with D unclear. The CDR3 is made up of 14 amino acids. From germline, CDR1 is LGHNA and CDR2 YSLEER. V lost 1 base and J 4 bases, leaving 7 bases between the germline ends. The CDR3 loop reads CASSQATLNEKLFF. The DNA for the CDR3 is TGCGCCAGCAGCCAAGCCACTCTTAATGAAAAACTGTTTTTT.

This clone showed up just once. The chain links TRBV5-6 to TRBJ2-7; 12 nucleotides match TRBD2. Trimming removed 4 bases from V and 9 bases from J; junction bases left unmatched: 11. The CDR3 is 15 residues long. CDR1 and CDR2 (germline): SGHDT, YYEEEE. DNA of the CDR3: TGTGCCAGCAGCCCGGGACTAGCGGGCCCGGCGGGGCAGTACTTC. Amino acids: CASSPGLAGPAGQYF. The variable domain in full, with the rest retrieved from reference TRBV5-6 and TRBJ2-7, is DAGVTQSPTHLIKTRGQQVTLRCSPKSGHDTVSWYQQALGQGPQFIFQYYEEEERQRGNFPDRFSGHQFPNYSSELNVNALLLGDSALYLCASSPGLAGPAGQYFGPGTRLTVT.

CDR3 region: CASSPTDRGLREPQHF. CDR3 sequence (DNA): TGTGCCAGCTCACCAACCGACAGGGGGCTTAGAGAGCCCCAGCATTTT. This chain joins TRBV18 and TRBJ1-5; 10 bases match TRBD1. The CDR3 contains 16 residues. With V trimmed by 2 bases and J by 8 bases, 9 bases remained unmatched. Germline V gene sequence: CDR1 KGHSH, CDR2 LQKENI.

CDR3 protein: CASGKTGINEKLFF. CDR3 DNA: TGTGCCAGCGGTAAAACAGGGATTAATGAAAAACTGTTTTTT. The chain uses TRBV2 and TRBJ1-4; perhaps TRBD1 as D (6 bases). The CDR3 sequence is 14 residues long. Between the trimmed V and J ends, which lost 8 bases and 4 bases, there was a span of 14 bases. Germline values: CDR1 SNHLY, CDR2 FYNNEI.

This chain joins TRBV2 and TRBJ1-1; D may be TRBD1 (6 bases). Germline V gene lookup returns CDR1 SNHLY and CDR2 FYNNEI. The CDR3 sequence is 13 residues long. V was trimmed by 3 bases and J by 2 bases, leaving 7 bases between them. The CDR3, as DNA: TGTGCCAGCAGTGAGGACAGCAACACTGAAGCTTTCTTT. This sequence encodes CASSEDSNTEAFF.

V is TRBV28 and J is TRBJ2-5; no reliable D call. This CDR3 region has 13 residues. V dropped 4 bases and J dropped 5 bases, with 11 bases sitting between them. CDR1 is MDHEN, CDR2 SYDVKM, per germline. The CDR3 protein is CASSSRPEETQYF. DNA of the CDR3: TGTGCCAGCAGTTCACGACCGGAGGAGACCCAGTACTTC.

The rearrangement links TRBV27 to TRBJ2-3; 8 nucleotides agree with TRBD2. Germline V gives CDR1 MNHEY, CDR2 SMNVEV (reference sequence). The junction had 14 bases not matched to a gene; V was cut back by 2 bases and J by 4 bases. This CDR3 spans 18 amino acids. The CDR3 DNA is TGTGCCAGCAGTTTAAGACCCGCGGCGGGGGGCCGGGCAGATACGCAGTATTTT. This translates into CASSLRPAAGGRADTQYF.

The CDR3 coding sequence is TGTGCCAGCAGTGATCCGGGACAGGGAGGGAGAAACTATGGCTACACCTTC. It is translated as CASSDPGQGGRNYGYTF. The V gene is TRBV6-1, the J gene TRBJ1-2, with 9 bases matching TRBD1. Losses at the gene ends were 3 bases for V and 2 bases for J; bases not matched to a gene: 10. Germline V gene sequence: CDR1 MNHNS, CDR2 SASEGT. CDR3 length equals 17 residues.

The rearrangement uses TRBV2 and TRBJ1-2, with unresolved D. CDR1 SNHLY and CDR2 FYNNEI come from the germline V gene. The CDR3 covers 13 residues. The V end was cut by 5 bases, the J end by 2 bases, with 9 bases between. The CDR3 nucleotides are TGTGCCAGCAGTCGAGAGGAGAACTATGGCTACACCTTC. Translated, it gives CASSREENYGYTF.

The chain is built from TRBV5-6 and TRBJ2-7, with TRBD1 identical over 9 bases. The CDR3 consists of 14 residues. CDR1 SGHDT and CDR2 YYEEEE come from the germline V gene. V shed 6 bases, J shed 5 bases, and the junction held 9 bases outside the gene matches. The CDR3 sequence: CASTMGQGVNEQYF. The CDR3 DNA follows: TGTGCCAGCACCATGGGACAGGGTGTTAACGAGCAGTACTTC.

The V call is TRBV9, the J call TRBJ1-3; unclear D gene. CDR3 length equals 13 residues. The ends were cut back, 0 bases at V and 4 bases at J, with 5 bases in the middle. Germline V gives CDR1 SGDLS, CDR2 YYNGEE. Here the CDR3 DNA reads TGTGCCAGCAGCGTAGGTGAGGGAAACACCATATATTTT. Translated, it gives CASSVGEGNTIYF. Drawing the rest from reference TRBV9 and TRBJ1-3, the complete variable domain is DSGVTQTPKHLITATGQRVTLRCSPRSGDLSVYWYQQSLDQGLQFLIQYYNGEERAKGNILERFSAQQFPDLHSELNLSSLELGDSALYFCASSVGEGNTIYFGEGSWLTVV.

This clone has a single count. The chain is built from TRBV27 and TRBJ2-1, with TRBD2 matching 12 bases. Germline trimming cut 1 base from V and 5 bases from J; bases unmatched to any gene: 9. CDR3 length: 18 amino acids. The germline gives CDR1 MNHEY, CDR2 SMNVEV (reference sequence). Written as DNA, the CDR3 is TGTGCCAGCAGTTTATGGGCTAGCGGGGGGGCCCTCCACAATGAGCAGTTCTTC. Translated: CASSLWASGGALHNEQFF.

This rearrangement joins TRBV6-4 to TRBJ1-5; possibly TRBD1 for D (6 bases). Germline loops: CDR1 MRHNA, CDR2 SNTAGT. This CDR3 comprises 14 residues. Trimming stripped 7 bases from V and 4 bases from J, with 14 bases between. As DNA, the CDR3 is TGTGCCAGCATCCGGGGGGCTGCTAATCAGCCCCAGCATTTT. It codes for CASIRGAANQPQHF.

J is TRBJ2-7 and V is TRBV7-9; possible D gene TRBD1, 6 bases. The CDR3 contains 13 residues. In germline, CDR1 is SEHNR, CDR2 FQNEAQ (reference sequence). V was shortened by 4 bases and J by 3 bases, with 10 bases between the two germline ends. CDR3: CASSSRDIYEQYF. The CDR3 DNA follows: TGTGCCAGCAGCTCCAGGGACATCTACGAGCAGTACTTC. Looking up the rest from reference TRBV7-9 and TRBJ2-7 gives the full variable domain: DTGVSQNPRHKITKRGQNVTFRCDPISEHNRLYWYRQTLGQGPEFLTYFQNEAQLEKSRLLSDRFSAERPKGSFSTLEIQRTEQGDSAMYLCASSSRDIYEQYFGPGTRLTVT.

The chain has TRBV5-1 and TRBJ2-3, with 9 bases fitting TRBD1. The CDR3 is 16 residues long. Germline V CDR1 and CDR2: SGHRS, YFSETQ. V was clipped by 0 bases and J by 4 bases; unmatched bases: 6. In DNA, the CDR3 is TGCGCCAGCAGCTTGGGGACAGGGGCTAGGGCAGATACGCAGTATTTT. This translates into CASSLGTGARADTQYF.

The J gene is TRBJ2-7, the V gene TRBV27; perhaps TRBD1 as D (6 bases). The length of the CDR3 is 13 residues. Trimming cost V 0 bases and J 8 bases, with 11 bases left between them. Germline CDR1 is MNHEY and CDR2 is SMNVEV (reference sequence). DNA of the CDR3: TGTGCCAGCAGTTTATCGTCGGACAGCCAGCAGTACTTC. Translation: CASSLSSDSQQYF.

The V gene is TRBV28, the J gene TRBJ1-4; TRBD1 is a possible D gene (6 bases). The CDR3 has 15 residues. Trimming stripped 7 bases from V and 0 bases from J, with 12 bases between. The germline V gene encodes CDR1 MDHEN and CDR2 SYDVKM. CDR3 in DNA: TGTGCCAGCAATGGGACACCAACAACTAATGAAAAACTGTTTTTT. As protein: CASNGTPTTNEKLFF.

V gene TRBV7-2 combines with J gene TRBJ1-3; D is undetermined. Germline V lookup: CDR1 SGHTA, CDR2 FQGNSA. V lost 4 bases to trimming and J lost 4 bases, with 8 bases between them. CDR3 length equals 13 residues. CDR3 sequence reads: CASSSSQGNTIYF. The CDR3 DNA reads TGTGCCAGCAGCTCCTCACAGGGAAACACCATATATTTT.

The V gene is TRBV20-1, the J gene TRBJ2-5; possible D gene TRBD1, 6 bases. Germline V gene sequence: CDR1 DFQATT, CDR2 SNEGSKA (reference sequence). V was trimmed by 3 bases and J by 2 bases, leaving 10 bases between them. The CDR3 is 13 residues long. The CDR3 DNA follows: TGCAGTGCTAGTGGACAGTTTCAAGAGACCCAGTACTTC. Translation gives CSASGQFQETQYF.

This sequence joins TRBV30 and TRBJ1-2; TRBD1 aligns across 7 bases. The CDR3 loop spans 13 amino acids. Germline V gene sequence: CDR1 GTSNPN, CDR2 SVGIG (reference sequence). The J segment lost 8 bases and the V segment lost 2 bases, leaving 8 bases of the junction unmatched. CDR3 DNA: TGTGCCTGGAGTCCAGGGGGGCGGGGAGGCTACACCTTC. This encodes CAWSPGGRGGYTF.

The chain couples TRBV5-1 to TRBJ2-3; D is undetermined. CDR3 length: 12 amino acids. V lost 4 bases and J 2 bases, leaving 5 bases between the germline ends. The germline V gene encodes CDR1 SGHRS and CDR2 YFSETQ. Here the CDR3 reads CASSVVTDTQYF. The CDR3 DNA reads as TGCGCCAGCAGCGTAGTCACAGATACGCAGTATTTT.

This clone was detected once. V gene TRBV25-1 combines with J gene TRBJ2-2; maybe TRBD1 (6 bases). The V and J ends lost 4 bases and 1 base respectively, with 10 bases between them. This CDR3 spans 15 amino acids. From germline, CDR1 is MGHDK and CDR2 SYGVNS. The CDR3 coding sequence is TGTGCCAGCAGTGGACAGGACAGGAACACCGGGGAGCTGTTTTTT. Amino acids: CASSGQDRNTGELFF. The complete variable domain, with remaining parts taken from reference TRBV25-1 and TRBJ2-2, reads EADIYQTPRYLVIGTGKKITLECSQTMGHDKMYWYQQDPGMELHLIHYSYGVNSTEKGDLSSESTVSRIRTEHFPLTLESARPSHTSQYLCASSGQDRNTGELFFGEGSRLTVL.